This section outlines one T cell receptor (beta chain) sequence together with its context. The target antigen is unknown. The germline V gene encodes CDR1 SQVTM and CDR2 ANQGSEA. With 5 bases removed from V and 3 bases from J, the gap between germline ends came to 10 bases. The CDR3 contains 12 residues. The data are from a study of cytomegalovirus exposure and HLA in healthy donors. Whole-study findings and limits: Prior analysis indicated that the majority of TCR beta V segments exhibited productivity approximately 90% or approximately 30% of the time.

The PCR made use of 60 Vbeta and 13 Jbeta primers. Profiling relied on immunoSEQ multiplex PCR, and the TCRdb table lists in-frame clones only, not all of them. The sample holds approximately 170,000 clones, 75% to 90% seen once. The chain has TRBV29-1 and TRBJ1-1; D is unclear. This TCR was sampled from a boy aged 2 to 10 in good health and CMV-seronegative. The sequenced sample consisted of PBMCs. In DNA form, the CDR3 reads TGCAGCGTTACGCCCAGTCACACTGAAGCTTTCTTT. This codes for CSVTPSHTEAFF.